The next 20 T cell receptor beta chains were all read from a single sample in a study of beta chain features in type 1 diabetes. The authors reverse transcribed all of the isolated RNA, so sequencing captured expressed TCRB transcripts. TCRdb's copy holds only in-frame clones and misses some; the assay was immunoSEQ multiplex PCR. The data show under 450,000 clones, approximately 13% seen once. The material sequenced was naive CD4+ T cells from blood. These TCRs come from a man aged 25-40 years in good health.

The sample holds a few counts of this clone. This chain joins TRBV7-8 and TRBJ2-7; no definite D call. Per germline, CDR1 SGHVS and CDR2 FQNEAQ. V was clipped by 3 bases and J by 2 bases, with 14 bases between them. This CDR3 is built from 15 residues. CDR3 bases: TGTGCCAGCAGCTTTGGGCTACTGGGGACCTACGAGCAGTACTTC. This encodes CASSFGLLGTYEQYF. The variable domain in full, completed from reference TRBV7-8 and TRBJ2-7, reads GAGVSQSPRYKVAKRGQDVALRCDPISGHVSLFWYQQALGQGPEFLTYFQNEAQLDKSGLPSDRFFAERPEGSVSTLKIQRTQQEDSAVYLCASSFGLLGTYEQYFGPGTRLTVT.

The V gene is TRBV4-1, the J gene TRBJ2-1; 7 nucleotides line up with TRBD1. The CDR3 extends over 15 amino acids. V trimming: 3 bases; J trimming: 9 bases; junction bases outside the gene matches: 11. Germline V gene lookup returns CDR1 MGHRA and CDR2 YSYEKL. CDR3 region: CASSQPDRERAEQFF. The CDR3, as DNA: TGCGCCAGCAGCCAGCCTGACAGGGAAAGGGCTGAGCAGTTCTTC.

The sample holds a few counts of this clone. CDR3 nucleotides: TGCGCCAGCAGCCAAAAGTGGGACTCGCCGCAGTATTTT. Amino acids: CASSQKWDSPQYF. V and J are TRBV4-3 and TRBJ2-3, with D perhaps matching TRBD2 (6 bases). This CDR3 region has 13 residues. Looked up from germline, CDR1 is LGHNA and CDR2 is YSLEER. V lost 2 bases to trimming and J lost 10 bases, with 13 bases between them.

In this sample, this clone turned up a few times. J is TRBJ2-5 and V is TRBV4-1, with 11 bases fitting TRBD2. Germline CDR1 and CDR2: MGHRA and YSYEKL. The CDR3 loop spans 15 amino acids. Unmatched junction bases numbered 3, after V lost 4 bases and J lost 2 bases. The CDR3 loop is CASSLGLAVQETQYF. The CDR3 region has the DNA TGCGCCAGCAGCCTGGGACTAGCGGTACAAGAGACCCAGTACTTC.

This clone was seen a few times. The sample holds other DNA sequences that translate to the same CDR3. The CDR3 DNA reads as TGCAGCGCCTCGGGGGGGCTAGGCTACGAGCAGTACTTC. It yields the protein CSASGGLGYEQYF. The V call is TRBV29-1, the J call TRBJ2-7; 8 bases match TRBD2. V lost 7 bases to trimming and J lost 3 bases; unmatched junction nucleotides: 8. CDR3 length equals 13 residues. Germline lookup yields CDR1 SQVTM and CDR2 ANQGSEA.

This clone was found a few times. This sequence joins TRBV2 and TRBJ2-3; D perhaps matches TRBD2 (5 bases). CDR3 size: 12 residues. Deletions cut 7 bases from V and 6 bases from J, with 11 bases between. Germline V gene data show CDR1 as SNHLY and CDR2 as FYNNEI. The CDR3 is CASTRETDTQYF. The DNA for the CDR3 is TGTGCCAGCACTAGGGAGACGGATACGCAGTATTTT.

V and J are TRBV6-6 and TRBJ2-5; D gene ambiguous. The CDR3 is 14 amino acids. Trimming removed 5 bases from V and 7 bases from J, with 17 bases in between. Germline V lookup: CDR1 MNHNY, CDR2 SVGAGI (reference sequence). CDR3: CASSTSRALGTQYF. CDR3 bases: TGTGCCAGCAGTACCTCCCGGGCCCTTGGGACCCAGTACTTC.

This chain uses TRBV7-2 with TRBJ2-1, with 7 bases fitting TRBD2. The V gene end was trimmed by 6 bases and the J gene end by 9 bases; junction bases not matched to a gene: 14. Germline lookup yields CDR1 SGHTA and CDR2 FQGNSA. CDR3 length: 15 amino acids. The CDR3, as DNA: TGTGCCAGCAGGCCCCCCGGACTAGTAAGGGGTGAGCAGTTCTTC. This sequence encodes CASRPPGLVRGEQFF.

This rearrangement joins TRBV2 to TRBJ1-1, with 7 bases identical to TRBD1. V shed 6 bases and J 4 bases; nucleotides not matched to a gene: 2. Germline V gene data show CDR1 as SNHLY and CDR2 as FYNNEI. The CDR3 totals 12 residues. The CDR3: CASRTGITEAFF. CDR3 DNA sequence: TGTGCCAGCAGGACAGGGATCACTGAAGCTTTCTTT.

The V and J genes are TRBV30 and TRBJ1-2; D is uncertain. CDR3 length: 13 residues. Germline-derived CDR1 and CDR2 are GTSNPN and SVGIG (reference sequence). Trimming cost V 0 bases and J 0 bases, with 5 bases left between them. The CDR3 sequence is CAWSVGANYGYTF. Written as DNA, the CDR3 is TGTGCCTGGAGTGTGGGAGCTAACTATGGCTACACCTTC.

This clone turned up a few times. The rearrangement uses TRBV6-5 and TRBJ2-1; TRBD1 aligns across 7 bases. This CDR3 is built from 15 residues. V lost 4 bases and J lost 13; bases outside the gene matches: 16. The germline gives CDR1 MNHEY, CDR2 SVGAGI. CDR3 in amino acids: CASSSHADRPPPQFF. CDR3 DNA sequence: TGTGCCAGCAGTTCCCACGCGGACAGGCCCCCGCCCCAGTTCTTC.

This clone was counted between two and nine times. The chain carries TRBV5-1 and TRBJ2-2, with D possibly TRBD1 on 6 matching bases. The CDR3 runs 17 residues. V lost 4 bases, J lost 1 base, and 17 bases lay in between. Germline V gene sequence: CDR1 SGHRS, CDR2 YFSETQ. This chain's CDR3 is CASSLTPPGQNTGELFF. CDR3 in DNA: TGCGCCAGCAGCCTCACCCCCCCGGGACAGAACACCGGGGAGCTGTTTTTT.

The chain links TRBV7-3 to TRBJ2-3; 13 positions match TRBD2. This CDR3 contains 18 residues. CDR1 is SGHTA and CDR2 is FQGTGA in the germline V gene. Trimming removed 4 bases from V and 2 bases from J; junction bases left unmatched: 9. The CDR3 is CASSSGLAGTQFTDTQYF. The CDR3 DNA follows: TGTGCCAGCAGCTCGGGACTAGCGGGAACACAATTCACAGATACGCAGTATTTT.

The chain couples TRBV5-4 to TRBJ2-3; 10 nucleotides match TRBD2. V was pared by 2 bases and J by 4 bases, with 4 bases of the junction left unmatched. The germline gives CDR1 SGHNT, CDR2 YYREEE (reference sequence). This CDR3 contains 15 residues. CDR3 protein: CASSFPSGGADTQYF. Here the CDR3 DNA reads TGTGCCAGCAGCTTTCCTAGCGGGGGTGCAGATACGCAGTATTTT.

This sequence joins TRBV7-2 and TRBJ2-7; TRBD2 aligns across 10 bases. Germline CDR1 and CDR2: SGHTA and FQGNSA. The CDR3 runs 14 residues. V shed 8 bases and J 6 bases; nucleotides not matched to a gene: 10. The CDR3 coding sequence is TGTGCCAGCTCAGGAGCGGGGGGGCCGGTCGAGCAGTACTTC. It encodes CASSGAGGPVEQYF.

The chain has TRBV28 and TRBJ2-7, with D perhaps TRBD1 (6 bases). The CDR3 runs to 16 residues. The V gene lost 6 bases and the J gene lost 0 bases, with 18 bases spanning the gap. The germline CDR1 and CDR2 sequences are MDHEN and SYDVKM. In nucleotides, the CDR3 is TGTGCCAGCAGACCCCTCGACAGGTCTAGCTCCTACGAGCAGTACTTC. It specifies CASRPLDRSSSYEQYF.

The chain recombines TRBV27 with TRBJ2-1; D is possibly TRBD2 (5 bases). The CDR3 runs to 16 residues. Germline-derived CDR1 and CDR2 are MNHEY and SMNVEV (reference sequence). The germline V and J ends were trimmed by 6 bases and 0 bases, with 15 bases remaining between them. Here the CDR3 reads CASRDSLEHSYNEQFF. CDR3 DNA: TGTGCCAGCAGGGACTCCCTAGAACACTCCTACAATGAGCAGTTCTTC.

The J gene is TRBJ2-5, the V gene TRBV5-6; 7 bases are shared with TRBD1. Per germline, CDR1 SGHDT and CDR2 YYEEEE. There are 17 residues in the CDR3. V gave up 0 bases and J gave up 5 bases; unmatched junction bases: 13. This CDR3 reads CASSLAGYTGERETQYF. The CDR3 DNA reads as TGTGCCAGCAGCTTGGCAGGGTACACAGGGGAGAGGGAGACCCAGTACTTC.

This clone came up a few times. The chain's CDR3 is CASSSSSLGYNEQFF. The CDR3 coding sequence is TGCGCCAGCAGCTCGAGTAGCCTGGGCTACAATGAGCAGTTCTTC. This chain joins TRBV4-3 and TRBJ2-1; D gene uncertain. The V and J ends lost 5 bases and 3 bases respectively, with 14 bases between them. The CDR3 has 15 residues. Germline loops: CDR1 LGHNA, CDR2 YSLEER.

Worth noting for this clone: Different DNA sequences within this sample yield the same CDR3. V gene TRBV7-9 combines with J gene TRBJ2-7; 9 bases map to TRBD1. Germline V CDR1 and CDR2: SEHNR, FQNEAQ (reference sequence). This CDR3 contains 13 residues. Losses at the gene ends were 5 bases for V and 2 bases for J; bases not matched to a gene: 1. CDR3 residues: CASSRTGAYEQYF. The CDR3 DNA is TGTGCCAGCAGCAGGACAGGGGCCTACGAGCAGTACTTC. Variable domain in full (rest from reference TRBV7-9 and TRBJ2-7): DTGVSQNPRHKITKRGQNVTFRCDPISEHNRLYWYRQTLGQGPEFLTYFQNEAQLEKSRLLSDRFSAERPKGSFSTLEIQRTEQGDSAMYLCASSRTGAYEQYFGPGTRLTVT.